This TCR beta chain comes out of a study of regulatory T cells in long-lasting Graves disease. Study background: Newly diagnosed Graves' patients had under 3 months of antithyroid drugs. General study points: Repertoires from persistent disease leaned toward TRBV28, TRBJ1-2 and TRBJ2-5.

The authors built TCR beta libraries using iRepertoire HTBI primers and Arm-PCR of CDR3 regions. MiXCR, applied by TCRdb to the multiplex PCR reads, yields one record per CDR3 protein. The profile shows some 340,000 distinct CDR3 sequences, approximately 12% of them singletons. This clonotype was detected many times. The antigen remains unidentified. Noted time point: newly diagnosed GD, antithyroid drugs for less than 3 months. The TCR library was made from RNA that had been extracted from PBMCs in TRIzol. The EDTA tubes were filled with around 8.1 milliliters of drawn peripheral blood. Germline CDR1 SGHAT, CDR2 FQNNGV. V was pared by 8 bases and J by 4 bases, with 5 bases between. CDR3 length: 11 amino acids. Another study also made use of these data, one on T cells in Graves' hyperthyroidism and ophthalmopathy.

The receptor comes from a woman younger than 30 with Graves disease. The chain couples TRBV11-2 to TRBJ2-2; the D is unclear. The source material was peripheral blood mononuclear cells (PBMCs), sampled at new diagnosis, from a patient treated with antithyroid drugs. The CDR3, as DNA: TGTGCCAGCTCTTTCACCGGGGAGCTGTTTTTT. This translates into CASSFTGELFF. The complete variable domain, with remaining parts taken from reference TRBV11-2 and TRBJ2-2, reads EAGVAQSPRYKIIEKRQSVAFWCNPISGHATLYWYQQILGQGPKLLIQFQNNGVVDDSQLPKDRFSAERLKGVDSTLKIQPAKLEDSAVYLCASSFTGELFFGEGSRLTVL.